This TCR beta chain appears in the sequencing data of a study of T cell responses to AZD1222 COVID-19 vaccine. Combined were second doses at about 4 or about 12 weeks. Assay used: immunoSEQ multiplex PCR; TCRdb lists only in-frame clones, some missing. The sample lists about 140,000 clones; approximately 86% were seen once. Per the germline V gene, CDR1 is SNHLY and CDR2 is FYNNEI. V shed 6 bases and J shed 4 bases, with 17 bases lying between them. The CDR3 is 15 residues long. The chain joins TRBV2 to TRBJ2-3; D may be TRBD2 (6 bases). The clonotype originates from an adult who received the AZD1222 COVID-19 vaccine. The input for sequencing was peripheral blood, taken 28 days after the second AZD1222 dose. CDR3 bases: TGTGCCAGCAGACCGGGTCTCGGAGGGTCAGATACGCAGTATTTT. Encoded protein: CASRPGLGGSDTQYF.